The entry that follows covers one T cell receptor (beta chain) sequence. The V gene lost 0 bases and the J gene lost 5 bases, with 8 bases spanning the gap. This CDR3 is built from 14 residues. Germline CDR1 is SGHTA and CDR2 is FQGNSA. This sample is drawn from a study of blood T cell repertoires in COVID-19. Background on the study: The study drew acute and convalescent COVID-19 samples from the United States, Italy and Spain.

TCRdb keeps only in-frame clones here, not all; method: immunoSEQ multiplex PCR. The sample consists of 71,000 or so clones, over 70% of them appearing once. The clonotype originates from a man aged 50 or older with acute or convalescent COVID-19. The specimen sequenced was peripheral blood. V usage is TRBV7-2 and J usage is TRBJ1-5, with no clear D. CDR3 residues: CASSLALGDQPQHF. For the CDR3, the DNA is TGTGCCAGCAGCTTAGCGCTGGGAGATCAGCCCCAGCATTTT.